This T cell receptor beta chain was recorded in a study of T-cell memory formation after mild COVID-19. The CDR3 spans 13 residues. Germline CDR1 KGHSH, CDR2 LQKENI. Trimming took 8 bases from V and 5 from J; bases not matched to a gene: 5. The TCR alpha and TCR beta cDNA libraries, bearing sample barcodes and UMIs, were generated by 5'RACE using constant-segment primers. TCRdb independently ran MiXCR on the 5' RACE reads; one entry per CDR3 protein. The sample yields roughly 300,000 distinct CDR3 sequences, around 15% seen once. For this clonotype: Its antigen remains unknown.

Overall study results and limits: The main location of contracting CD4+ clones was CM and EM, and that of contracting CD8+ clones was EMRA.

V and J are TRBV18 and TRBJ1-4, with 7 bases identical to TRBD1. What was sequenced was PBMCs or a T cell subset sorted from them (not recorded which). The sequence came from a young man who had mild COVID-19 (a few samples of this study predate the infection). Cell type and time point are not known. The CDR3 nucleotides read TGTGCCAGCACTCCAGGGGGGAATGAAAAACTGTTTTTT. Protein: CASTPGGNEKLFF.